This T cell receptor beta chain was sequenced for a study of blood T cell repertoires in COVID-19 (dated by TCRdb to the early 2020s). Context from the whole study: Samples covering the acute and convalescent phases of COVID-19 were provided by collaborators in the United States, Italy and Spain. The material from the prospective study consisted of cDNA or gDNA derived from T cells, B-cell-depleted T cells, or PBMCs. Subjects who had been exposed to COVID-19, were actively infected with it, or had recovered from it provided the deeply sampled blood TCRbeta repertoires that made up the dataset. A freely available public database, intended as a resource for researchers studying the immune response to SARS-CoV-2, is where the repertoires were released. Samples came from the ongoing ImmuneRACE study (first 160 participants) plus 1,254 subjects from 6 global collaborators. A de-identified subject ID, COVID-19 status, age in years and sex were almost always included in the sample metadata. Where available, HLA class I and class II types were taken from metadata supplied by the sample provider and were not determined by assay-based typing.

The CDR3 starts with the cysteine, ends with the phenylalanine, and has 13 residues. The DNA shown is the 39-base CDR3, in frame from base 1. CDR1 and CDR2, per the germline V gene (reference sequence), are PRHDT and FYEKMQ. V lost 5 bases and J lost 8 bases; the stretch between them is 10 bases long. TCRbeta CDR3 regions were amplified from genomic DNA by means of the immunoSEQ Assay, a bias-controlled multiplex PCR. Under the source paper's analysis protocol: Within the assay, amplification of reference gene primers was used to estimate how many nucleated cells each sample contained. Sequence reads were collapsed and filtered to measure the absolute abundance of every unique TCRbeta CDR3 rearrangement. For each sample, productive Simpson clonality was calculated as the square root of Simpson's diversity index across productive rearrangements. The table was pulled from immuneACCESS by TCRdb, which kept in-frame rearrangements only. Such tables lose some clones; where checked, under half of the loss comes from unresolved V genes, and the rest has no known cause. That table furnishes V, J and clone size, whereas the DNA furnished D and trimming. The sample yields about 180,000 clones; approximately 86% were counted once. Of the sample, 2.5% to 3% falls within the top ten clones.

What the study reported, not specific to this receptor: How much clinical and demographic metadata was included differed by source and by participant, and the metadata was provided uncurated.

Whole blood was collected in K2EDTA tubes by collaborating institutions according to the institutions' own protocols. Collaborator samples were shipped for TCRbeta analysis as frozen whole blood, isolated PBMCs, or DNA extracted from either sample type. Details on this clone: Its specific antigen is unknown. No base quality information exists; no much larger clone differs at one position.

The sample taken for sequencing was peripheral blood. The V and J segments used are TRBV13 and TRBJ1-6; the D gene assignment is ambiguous. This receptor was taken from a woman aged 25 to 39 with active or convalescent COVID-19. The CDR3 loop reads CASSHEGYSPLHF. The nucleotides read TGTGCCAGCAGCCACGAGGGTTATTCACCCCTCCACTTT. With the portions outside the CDR3 filled from the reference TRBV13 and TRBJ1-6 genes, the complete variable region becomes AAGVIQSPRHLIKEKRETATLKCYPIPRHDTVYWYQQGPGQDPQFLISFYEKMQSDKGSIPDRFSAQQFSDYHSELNMSSLELGDSALYFCASSHEGYSPLHFGNGTRLTVT.